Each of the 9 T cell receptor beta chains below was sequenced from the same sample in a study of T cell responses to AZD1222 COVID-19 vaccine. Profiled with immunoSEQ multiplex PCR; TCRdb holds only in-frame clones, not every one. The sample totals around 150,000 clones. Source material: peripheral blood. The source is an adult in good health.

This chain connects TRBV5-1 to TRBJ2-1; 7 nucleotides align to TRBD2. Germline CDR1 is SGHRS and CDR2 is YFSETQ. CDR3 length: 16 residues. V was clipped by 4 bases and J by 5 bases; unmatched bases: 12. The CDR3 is CASSPLGGVRDNEQFF. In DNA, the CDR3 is TGCGCCAGCAGCCCCCTGGGGGGGGTTAGGGACAATGAGCAGTTCTTC.

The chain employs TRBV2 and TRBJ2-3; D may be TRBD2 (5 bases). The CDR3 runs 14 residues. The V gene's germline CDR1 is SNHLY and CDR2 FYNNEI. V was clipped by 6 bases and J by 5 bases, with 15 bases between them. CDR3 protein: CASSLEGAGDTQYF. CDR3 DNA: TGTGCCAGCAGCCTCGAGGGCGCAGGAGATACGCAGTATTTT.

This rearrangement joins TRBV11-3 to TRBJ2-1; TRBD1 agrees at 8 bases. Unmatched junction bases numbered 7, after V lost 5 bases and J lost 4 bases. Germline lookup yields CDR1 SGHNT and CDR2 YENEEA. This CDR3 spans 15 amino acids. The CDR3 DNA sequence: TGTGCCAGCAGCGCCGACAGGGGCTCTTACAATGAGCAGTTCTTC. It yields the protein CASSADRGSYNEQFF. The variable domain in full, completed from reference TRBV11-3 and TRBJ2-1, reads EAGVVQSPRYKIIEKKQPVAFWCNPISGHNTLYWYLQNLGQGPELLIRYENEEAVDDSQLPKDRFSAERLKGVDSTLKIQPAELGDSAVYLCASSADRGSYNEQFFGPGTRLTVL.

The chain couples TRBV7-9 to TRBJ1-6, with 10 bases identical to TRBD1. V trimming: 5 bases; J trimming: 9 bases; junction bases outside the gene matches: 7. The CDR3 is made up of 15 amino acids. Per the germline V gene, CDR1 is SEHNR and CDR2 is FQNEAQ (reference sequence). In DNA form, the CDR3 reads TGTGCCAGCAGCCGAGAGGGACAGGGGTCTTCACCCCTCCACTTT. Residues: CASSREGQGSSPLHF.

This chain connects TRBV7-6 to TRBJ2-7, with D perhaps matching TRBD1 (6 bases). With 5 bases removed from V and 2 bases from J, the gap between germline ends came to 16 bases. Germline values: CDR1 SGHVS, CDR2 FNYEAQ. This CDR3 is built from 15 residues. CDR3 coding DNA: TGTGCCAGCAGCCCCGCCGCTGGACAGACCTACGAGCAGTACTTC. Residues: CASSPAAGQTYEQYF.

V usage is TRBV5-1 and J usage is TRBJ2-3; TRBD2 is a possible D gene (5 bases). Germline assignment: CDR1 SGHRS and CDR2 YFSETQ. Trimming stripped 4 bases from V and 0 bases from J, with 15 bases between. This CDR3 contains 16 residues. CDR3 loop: CASSPRLPGSTDTQYF. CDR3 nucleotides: TGCGCCAGCAGCCCAAGGCTCCCGGGAAGCACAGATACGCAGTATTTT.

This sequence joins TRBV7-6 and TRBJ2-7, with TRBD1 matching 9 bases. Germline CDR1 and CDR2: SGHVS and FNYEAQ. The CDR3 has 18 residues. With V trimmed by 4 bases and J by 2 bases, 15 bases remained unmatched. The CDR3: CASSSGGLGTGIAYEQYF. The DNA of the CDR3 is TGTGCCAGCAGCTCGGGAGGACTAGGGACAGGGATCGCCTACGAGCAGTACTTC.

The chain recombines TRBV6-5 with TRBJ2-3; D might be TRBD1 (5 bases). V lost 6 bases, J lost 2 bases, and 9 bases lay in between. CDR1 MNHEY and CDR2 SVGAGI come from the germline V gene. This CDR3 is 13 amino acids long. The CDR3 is CASRGLPTDTQYF. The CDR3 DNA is TGTGCCAGCAGGGGGCTTCCCACAGATACGCAGTATTTT.

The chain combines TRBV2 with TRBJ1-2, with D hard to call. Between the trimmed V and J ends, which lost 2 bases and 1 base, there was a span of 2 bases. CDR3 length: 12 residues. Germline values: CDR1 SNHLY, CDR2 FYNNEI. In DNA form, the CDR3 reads TGTGCCAGCAGTGAACATAACTATGGCTACACCTTC. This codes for CASSEHNYGYTF.